The present T cell receptor beta chain was sequenced within a study of blood T cell repertoires in COVID-19. Study-wide background: Both acute and convalescent COVID-19 samples were obtained from the United States, Italy and Spain. The analysed material was cDNA or gDNA that came from T cells, B-cell-depleted T cells, or PBMCs.

In the authors' workflow: Cell counts per sample came from amplifying reference gene primers. Sequenced by immunoSEQ multiplex PCR; TCRdb stores in-frame clones only, minus some. That table gives V, J and clone size, and the DNA gave D and trimming. The top ten hold approximately 3.2% of the sample, which has 470,000 or so clones, 80% to 90% seen once. CDR1 and CDR2 (germline): LGHDT, YNNKEL (reference sequence). The length of the CDR3 is 15 residues. Trimming took off 3 bases at V and 4 bases at J, with 13 bases between the two ends. Sequencing was performed on peripheral blood. This clonotype was obtained from a human donor in a cohort sampled during active COVID-19. The chain joins TRBV3-1 (or the pseudogene TRBV3-2) to TRBJ1-5, with no clear D. The CDR3 region is CASSQSTTWNQPQHF. The CDR3, as DNA: TGTGCCAGCAGCCAGTCCACGACTTGGAATCAGCCCCAGCATTTT.